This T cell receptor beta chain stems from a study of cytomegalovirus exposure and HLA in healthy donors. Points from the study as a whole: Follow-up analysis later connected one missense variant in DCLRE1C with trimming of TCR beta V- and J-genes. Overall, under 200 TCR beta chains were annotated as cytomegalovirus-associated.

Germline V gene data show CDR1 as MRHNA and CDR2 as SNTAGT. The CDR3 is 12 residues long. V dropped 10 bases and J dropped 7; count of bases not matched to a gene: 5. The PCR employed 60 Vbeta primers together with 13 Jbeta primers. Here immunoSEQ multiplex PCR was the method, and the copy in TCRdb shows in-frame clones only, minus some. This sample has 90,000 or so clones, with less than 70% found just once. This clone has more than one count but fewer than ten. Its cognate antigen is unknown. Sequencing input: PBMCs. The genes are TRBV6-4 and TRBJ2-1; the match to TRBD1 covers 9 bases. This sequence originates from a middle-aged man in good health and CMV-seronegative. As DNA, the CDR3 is TGTGCCACGGACAGGGGTCAAAATGAGCAGTTCTTC. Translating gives CATDRGQNEQFF.